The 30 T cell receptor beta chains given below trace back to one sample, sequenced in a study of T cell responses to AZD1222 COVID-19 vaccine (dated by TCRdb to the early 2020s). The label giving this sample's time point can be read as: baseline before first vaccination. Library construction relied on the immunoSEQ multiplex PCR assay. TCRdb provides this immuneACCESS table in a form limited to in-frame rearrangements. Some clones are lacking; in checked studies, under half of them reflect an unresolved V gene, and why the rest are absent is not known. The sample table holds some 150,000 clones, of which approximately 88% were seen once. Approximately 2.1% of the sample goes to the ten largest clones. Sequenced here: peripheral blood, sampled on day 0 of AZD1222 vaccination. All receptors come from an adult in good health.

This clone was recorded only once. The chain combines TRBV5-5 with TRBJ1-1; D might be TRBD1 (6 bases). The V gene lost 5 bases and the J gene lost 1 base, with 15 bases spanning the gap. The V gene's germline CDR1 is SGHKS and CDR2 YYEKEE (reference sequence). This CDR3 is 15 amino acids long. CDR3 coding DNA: TGTGCCAGCAGGGCAGGGGCGAGCAGGAACACTGAAGCTTTCTTT. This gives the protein CASRAGASRNTEAFF.

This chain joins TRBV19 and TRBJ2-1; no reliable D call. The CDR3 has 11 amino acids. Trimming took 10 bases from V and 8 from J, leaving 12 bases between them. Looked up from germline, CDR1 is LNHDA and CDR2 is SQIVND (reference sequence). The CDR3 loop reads CATTPGDEQFF. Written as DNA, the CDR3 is TGTGCCACTACCCCCGGAGATGAGCAGTTCTTC. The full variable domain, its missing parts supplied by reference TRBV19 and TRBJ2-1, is DGGITQSPKYLFRKEGQNVTLSCEQNLNHDAMYWYRQDPGQGLRLIYYSQIVNDFQKGDIAEGYSVSREKKESFPLTVTSAQKNPTAFYLCATTPGDEQFFGPGTRLTVL.

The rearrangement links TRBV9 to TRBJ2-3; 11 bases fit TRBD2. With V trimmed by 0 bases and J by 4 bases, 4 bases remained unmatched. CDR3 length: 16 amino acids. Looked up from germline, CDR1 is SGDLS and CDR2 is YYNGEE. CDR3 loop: CASSVELAGDPDTQYF. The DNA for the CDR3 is TGTGCCAGCAGCGTAGAACTAGCGGGAGACCCAGATACGCAGTATTTT.

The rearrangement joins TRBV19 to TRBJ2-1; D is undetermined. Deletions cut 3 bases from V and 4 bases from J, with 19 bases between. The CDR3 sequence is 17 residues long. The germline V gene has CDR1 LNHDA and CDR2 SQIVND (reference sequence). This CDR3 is CASSMSTSLQAYNEQFF. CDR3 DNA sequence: TGTGCCAGTAGTATGAGTACTTCCCTCCAGGCTTACAATGAGCAGTTCTTC.

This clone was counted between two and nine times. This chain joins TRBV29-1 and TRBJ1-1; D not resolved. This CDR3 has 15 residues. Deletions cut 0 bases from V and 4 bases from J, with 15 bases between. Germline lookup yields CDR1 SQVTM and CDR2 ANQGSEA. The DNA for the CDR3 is TGCAGCGTTGAAGATCCGGGCAGGTTGAGCACTGAAGCTTTCTTT. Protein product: CSVEDPGRLSTEAFF.

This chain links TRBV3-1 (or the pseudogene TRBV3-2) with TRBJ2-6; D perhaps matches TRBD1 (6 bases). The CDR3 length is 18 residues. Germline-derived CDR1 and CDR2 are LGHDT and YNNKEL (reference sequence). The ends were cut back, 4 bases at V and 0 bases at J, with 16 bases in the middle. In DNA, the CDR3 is TGTGCCAGCAGCCCTACGACAGGCTTCGGCTCTGGGGCCAACGTCCTGACTTTC. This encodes CASSPTTGFGSGANVLTF.

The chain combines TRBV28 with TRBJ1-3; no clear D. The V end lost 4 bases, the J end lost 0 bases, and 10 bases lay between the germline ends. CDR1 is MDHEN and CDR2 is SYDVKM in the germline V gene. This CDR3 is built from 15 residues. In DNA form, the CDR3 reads TGTGCCAGCAGTTACCTGTTAAACTCTGGAAACACCATATATTTT. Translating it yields CASSYLLNSGNTIYF.

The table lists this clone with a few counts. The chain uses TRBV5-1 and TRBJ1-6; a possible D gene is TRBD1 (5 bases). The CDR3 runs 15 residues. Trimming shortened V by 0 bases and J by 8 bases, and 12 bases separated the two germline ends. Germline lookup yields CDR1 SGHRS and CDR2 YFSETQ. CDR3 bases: TGCGCCAGCAGCTTGGGACAGAGAAAAGATTCACCCCTCCACTTT. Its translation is CASSLGQRKDSPLHF.

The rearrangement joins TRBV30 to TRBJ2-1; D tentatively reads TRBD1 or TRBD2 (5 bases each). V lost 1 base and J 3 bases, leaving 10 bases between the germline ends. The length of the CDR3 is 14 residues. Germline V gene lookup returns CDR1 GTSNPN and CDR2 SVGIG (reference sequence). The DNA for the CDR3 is TGTGCCTGGAGTGCCCGGGACGGCTACAATGAGCAGTTCTTC. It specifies CAWSARDGYNEQFF.

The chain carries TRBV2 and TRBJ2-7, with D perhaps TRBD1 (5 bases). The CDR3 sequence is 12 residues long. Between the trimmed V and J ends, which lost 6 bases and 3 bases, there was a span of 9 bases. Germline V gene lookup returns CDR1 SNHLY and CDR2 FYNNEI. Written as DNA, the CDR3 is TGTGCCAGCAGCGGACAATTCTACGAGCAGTACTTC. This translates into CASSGQFYEQYF. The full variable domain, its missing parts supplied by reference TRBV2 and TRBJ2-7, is EPEVTQTPSHQVTQMGQEVILRCVPISNHLYFYWYRQILGQKVEFLVSFYNNEISEKSEIFDDQFSVERPDGSNFTLKIRSTKLEDSAMYFCASSGQFYEQYFGPGTRLTVT.

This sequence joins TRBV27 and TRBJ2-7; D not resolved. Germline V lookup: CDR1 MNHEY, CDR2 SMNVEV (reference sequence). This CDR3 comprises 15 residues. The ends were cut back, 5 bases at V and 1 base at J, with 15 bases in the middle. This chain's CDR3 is CASSPVPTGSYEQYF. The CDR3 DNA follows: TGTGCCAGCAGTCCCGTACCGACCGGGTCCTACGAGCAGTACTTC.

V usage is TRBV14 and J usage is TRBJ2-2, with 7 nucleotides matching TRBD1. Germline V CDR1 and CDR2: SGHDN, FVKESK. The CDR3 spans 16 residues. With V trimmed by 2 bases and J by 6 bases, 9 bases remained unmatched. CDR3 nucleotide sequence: TGTGCCAGCAGCCAATCCCCGACAGGGCCCCCCGGGGAGCTGTTTTTT. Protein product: CASSQSPTGPPGELFF. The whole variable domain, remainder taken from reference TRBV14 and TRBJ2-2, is EAGVTQFPSHSVIEKGQTVTLRCDPISGHDNLYWYRRVMGKEIKFLLHFVKESKQDESGMPNNRFLAERTGGTYSTLKVQPAELEDSGVYFCASSQSPTGPPGELFFGEGSRLTVL.

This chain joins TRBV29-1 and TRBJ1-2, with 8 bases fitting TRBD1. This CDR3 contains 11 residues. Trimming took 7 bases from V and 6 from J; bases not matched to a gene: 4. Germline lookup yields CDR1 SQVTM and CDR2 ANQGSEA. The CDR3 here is CSGGDRHGYTF. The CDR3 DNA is TGCAGCGGGGGGGACAGGCATGGCTACACCTTC.

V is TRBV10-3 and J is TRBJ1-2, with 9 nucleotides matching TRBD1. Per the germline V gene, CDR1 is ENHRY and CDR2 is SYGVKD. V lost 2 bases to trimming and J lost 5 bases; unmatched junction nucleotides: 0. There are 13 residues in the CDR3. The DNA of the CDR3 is TGTGCCATCAGTGAGGGGACAGGGTATGGCTACACCTTC. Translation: CAISEGTGYGYTF.

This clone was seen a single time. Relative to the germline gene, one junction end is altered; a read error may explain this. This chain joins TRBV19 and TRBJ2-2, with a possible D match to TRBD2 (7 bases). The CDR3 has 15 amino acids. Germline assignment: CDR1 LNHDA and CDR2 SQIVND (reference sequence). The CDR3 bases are TGTGCCACCACTTCCGCGGGGGCGAAAACCGGGGAGCTGTTTTTT. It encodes CATTSAGAKTGELFF.

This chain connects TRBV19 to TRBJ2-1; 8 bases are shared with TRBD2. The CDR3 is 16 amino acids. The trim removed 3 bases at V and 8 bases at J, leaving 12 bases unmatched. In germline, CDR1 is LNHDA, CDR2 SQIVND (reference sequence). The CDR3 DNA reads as TGTGCCAGTAGTATTGCGTCGGGAGGGCCTCGATATGAGCAGTTCTTC. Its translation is CASSIASGGPRYEQFF. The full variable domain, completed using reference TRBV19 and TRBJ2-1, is DGGITQSPKYLFRKEGQNVTLSCEQNLNHDAMYWYRQDPGQGLRLIYYSQIVNDFQKGDIAEGYSVSREKKESFPLTVTSAQKNPTAFYLCASSIASGGPRYEQFFGPGTRLTVL.

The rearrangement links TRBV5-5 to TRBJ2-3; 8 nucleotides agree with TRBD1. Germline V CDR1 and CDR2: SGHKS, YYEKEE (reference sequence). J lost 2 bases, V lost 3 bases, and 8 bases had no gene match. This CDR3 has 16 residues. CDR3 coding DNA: TGTGCCAGCAGCTGGGGACAGGCGCACCCCACAGATACGCAGTATTTT. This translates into CASSWGQAHPTDTQYF.

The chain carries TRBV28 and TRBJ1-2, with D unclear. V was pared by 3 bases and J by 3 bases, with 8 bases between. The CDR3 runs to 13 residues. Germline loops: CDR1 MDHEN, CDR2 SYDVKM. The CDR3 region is CASSLAQYYGYTF. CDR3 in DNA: TGTGCCAGCAGTTTGGCGCAGTACTATGGCTACACCTTC.

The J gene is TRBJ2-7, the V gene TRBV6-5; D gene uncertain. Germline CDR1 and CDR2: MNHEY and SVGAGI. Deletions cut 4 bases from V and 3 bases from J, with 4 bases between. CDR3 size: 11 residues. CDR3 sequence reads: CASSSFYEQYF. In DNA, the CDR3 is TGTGCCAGCAGTTCGTTCTACGAGCAGTACTTC.

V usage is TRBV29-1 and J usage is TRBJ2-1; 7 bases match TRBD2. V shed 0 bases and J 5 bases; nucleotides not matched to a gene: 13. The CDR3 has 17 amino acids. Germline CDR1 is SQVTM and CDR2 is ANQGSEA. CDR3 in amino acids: CSVEDQGGRGTNNEQFF. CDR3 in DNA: TGCAGCGTTGAAGATCAGGGCGGGAGAGGTACTAACAATGAGCAGTTCTTC.

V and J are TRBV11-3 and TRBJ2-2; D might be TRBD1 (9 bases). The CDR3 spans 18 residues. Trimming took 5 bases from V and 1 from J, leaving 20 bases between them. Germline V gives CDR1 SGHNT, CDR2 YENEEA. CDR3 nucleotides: TGTGCCAGCAGCCCCGGGAGGGCGGGACAGGGGAACACCGGGGAGCTGTTTTTT. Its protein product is CASSPGRAGQGNTGELFF.

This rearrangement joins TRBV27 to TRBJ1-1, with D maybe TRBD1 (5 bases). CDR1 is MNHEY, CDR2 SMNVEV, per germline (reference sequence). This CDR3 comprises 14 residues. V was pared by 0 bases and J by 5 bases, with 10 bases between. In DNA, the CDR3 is TGTGCCAGCAGTTTATCGGGGACCCATACTGAAGCTTTCTTT. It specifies CASSLSGTHTEAFF.

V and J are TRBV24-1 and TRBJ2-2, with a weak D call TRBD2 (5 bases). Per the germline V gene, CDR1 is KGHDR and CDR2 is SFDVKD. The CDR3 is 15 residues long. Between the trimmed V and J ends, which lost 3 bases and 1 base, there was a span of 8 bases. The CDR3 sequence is CATSDEGLNTGELFF. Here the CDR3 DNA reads TGTGCCACCAGTGATGAGGGCTTGAACACCGGGGAGCTGTTTTTT.

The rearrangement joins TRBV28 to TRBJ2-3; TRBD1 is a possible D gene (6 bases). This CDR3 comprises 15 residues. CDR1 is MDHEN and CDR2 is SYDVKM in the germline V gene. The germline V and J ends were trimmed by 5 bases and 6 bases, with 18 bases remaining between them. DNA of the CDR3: TGTGCCAGCAGTGGCAGGGGTCCCCTTCCTGATACGCAGTATTTT. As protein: CASSGRGPLPDTQYF.

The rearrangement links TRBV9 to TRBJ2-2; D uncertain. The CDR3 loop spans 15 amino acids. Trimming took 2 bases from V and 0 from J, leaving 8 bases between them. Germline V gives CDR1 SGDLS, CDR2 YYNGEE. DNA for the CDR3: TGTGCCAGCAGCGTCTGGCAGGCGAACACCGGGGAGCTGTTTTTT. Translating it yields CASSVWQANTGELFF.

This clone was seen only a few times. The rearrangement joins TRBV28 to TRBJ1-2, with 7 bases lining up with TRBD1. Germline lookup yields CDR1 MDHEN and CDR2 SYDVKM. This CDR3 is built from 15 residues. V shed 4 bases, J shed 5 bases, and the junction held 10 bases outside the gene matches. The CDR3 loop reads CASSSPTGSGYGYTF. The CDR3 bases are TGTGCCAGCAGTTCCCCGACAGGGTCAGGGTATGGCTACACCTTC.

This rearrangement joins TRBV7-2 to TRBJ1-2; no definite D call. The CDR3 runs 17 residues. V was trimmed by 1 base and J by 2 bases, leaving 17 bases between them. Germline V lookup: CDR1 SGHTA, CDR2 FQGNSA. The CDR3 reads CASSLDFGPLKNYGYTF. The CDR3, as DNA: TGTGCCAGCAGCTTAGATTTCGGGCCCCTAAAGAACTATGGCTACACCTTC.

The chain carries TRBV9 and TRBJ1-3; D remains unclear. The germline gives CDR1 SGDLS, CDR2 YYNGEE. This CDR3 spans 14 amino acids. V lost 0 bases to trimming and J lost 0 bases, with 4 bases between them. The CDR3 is CASSVAGSGNTIYF. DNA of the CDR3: TGTGCCAGCAGCGTAGCGGGCTCTGGAAACACCATATATTTT.

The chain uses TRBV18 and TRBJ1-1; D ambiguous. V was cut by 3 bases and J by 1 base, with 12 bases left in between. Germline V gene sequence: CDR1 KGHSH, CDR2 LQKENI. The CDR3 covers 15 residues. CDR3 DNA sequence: TGTGCCAGCTCACCTGGGCATGACGGGAACACTGAAGCTTTCTTT. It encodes CASSPGHDGNTEAFF.

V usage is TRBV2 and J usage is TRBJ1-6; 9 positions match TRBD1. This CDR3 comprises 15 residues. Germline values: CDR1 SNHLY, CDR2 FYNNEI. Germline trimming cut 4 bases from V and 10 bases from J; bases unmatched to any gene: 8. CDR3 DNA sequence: TGTGCCAGCAGTGGGCCGGGACAGGGACAATCACCCCTCCACTTT. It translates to CASSGPGQGQSPLHF.